The 21 T cell receptor beta chains listed next were all sequenced from one sample in a study of spatial heterogeneity in lung cancer. The time point denotes: blood at routine non-recurrence follow-up after resection. TCRdb reanalysed the 5' RACE reads using MiXCR and keeps one entry per CDR3 protein. The data hold 110,000 or so distinct CDR3 sequences, with roughly 10% observed a single time. Source: PBMCs, taken at follow-up. These receptors originate from a female donor with early-stage non-small cell lung cancer.

This rearrangement joins TRBV10-3 to TRBJ2-5; D is tentatively TRBD1 or TRBD2 (7 bases each). Germline CDR1 and CDR2: ENHRY and SYGVKD. CDR3 length equals 14 residues. V shed 8 bases and J shed 2 bases, with 15 bases lying between them. CDR3 region: CAISRGGAQETQYF. In nucleotides, the CDR3 is TGTGCCATCTCCAGGGGGGGGGCGCAAGAGACCCAGTACTTC.

This chain links TRBV30 with TRBJ2-3; 9 nucleotides match TRBD1. The CDR3 totals 15 residues. V gave up 5 bases and J gave up 7 bases; unmatched junction bases: 13. Germline V gives CDR1 GTSNPN, CDR2 SVGIG (reference sequence). The CDR3 DNA reads TGTGCCTGGTCCCCCCCGGGACAGGGAGGTTATACGCAGTATTTT. Encoded protein: CAWSPPGQGGYTQYF.

This clonotype was detected many times. The chain carries TRBV3-1 and TRBJ1-5, with D possibly matching TRBD1 (6 bases). From germline, CDR1 is LGHDT and CDR2 YNNKEL (reference sequence). The CDR3 has 14 residues. The germline V and J ends were trimmed by 4 bases and 2 bases, with 9 bases remaining between them. CDR3 DNA sequence: TGTGCCAGCAGCCTCAGACAGGGCAATCAGCCCCAGCATTTT. Its translation: CASSLRQGNQPQHF.

V and J are TRBV20-1 and TRBJ2-4; weak D call: TRBD2 (6 bases). Germline assignment: CDR1 DFQATT and CDR2 SNEGSKA (reference sequence). V lost 5 bases and J 0 bases, leaving 14 bases between the germline ends. This CDR3 has 15 amino acids. The chain's CDR3 is CSAEVGTLAKNIQYF. The DNA for the CDR3 is TGCAGTGCTGAAGTCGGGACTTTAGCCAAAAACATTCAGTACTTC.

The chain carries TRBV27 and TRBJ1-4; D not certain. The CDR3 contains 15 residues. Germline values: CDR1 MNHEY, CDR2 SMNVEV (reference sequence). V was shortened by 5 bases and J by 0 bases, with 10 bases between the two germline ends. This CDR3 reads CASSPRAATNEKLFF. Written as DNA, the CDR3 is TGTGCCAGCAGTCCTCGTGCAGCAACTAATGAAAAACTGTTTTTT.

This clonotype was seen a handful of times. The J gene is TRBJ1-5, the V gene TRBV19; 10 positions agree with TRBD1. CDR1 and CDR2 from the germline V gene are LNHDA and SQIVND (reference sequence). With 5 bases clipped from V and 3 bases from J, the junction kept 4 bases outside the gene matches. The CDR3 extends over 15 amino acids. In DNA form, the CDR3 reads TGTGCCAGTAGTCGACAGGGGGCGGACAATCAGCCCCAGCATTTT. Amino acids: CASSRQGADNQPQHF.

There are a few counts of this clonotype. The rearrangement joins TRBV2 to TRBJ2-5; the match to TRBD1 covers 9 bases. After removal of 7 bases from V and 1 base from J, the junction contained 7 bases not matched to a gene. The CDR3 spans 15 residues. The germline V gene encodes CDR1 SNHLY and CDR2 FYNNEI. In DNA, the CDR3 is TGTGCCAGCACGGGAACAGGGGGCTTCCAAGAGACCCAGTACTTC. This encodes CASTGTGGFQETQYF. Full variable domain (rest looked up from reference TRBV2 and TRBJ2-5): EPEVTQTPSHQVTQMGQEVILRCVPISNHLYFYWYRQILGQKVEFLVSFYNNEISEKSEIFDDQFSVERPDGSNFTLKIRSTKLEDSAMYFCASTGTGGFQETQYFGPGTRLLVL.

This rearrangement joins TRBV6-2 or TRBV6-3 to TRBJ1-4; D call uncertain. The CDR3 length is 12 residues. The germline V and J ends were trimmed by 4 bases and 8 bases, with 8 bases remaining between them. Germline V gene data show CDR1 as MNHEY and CDR2 as SVGEGT. The CDR3 DNA follows: TGTGCCAGCAGTTCCCGAGGGGAAAAACTGTTTTTT. It is translated as CASSSRGEKLFF.

The chain links TRBV12-3 or TRBV12-4 to TRBJ2-1; possibly TRBD1 for D (5 bases). V was clipped by 4 bases and J by 9 bases, with 13 bases between them. This CDR3 has 13 amino acids. CDR3 sequence reads: CASSSTGLREQFF. The CDR3 DNA sequence: TGTGCCAGCAGTTCCACAGGTCTTCGTGAGCAGTTCTTC.

The sample holds a few counts of this clonotype. The rearrangement links TRBV3-1 to TRBJ1-1; 8 bases line up with TRBD1. The CDR3 loop spans 16 amino acids. V was pared by 2 bases and J by 0 bases, with 5 bases of the junction left unmatched. From germline, CDR1 is LGHDT and CDR2 YNNKEL (reference sequence). The CDR3 DNA sequence: TGTGCCAGCAGCCAAACCAGGGGGCTATTGAACACTGAAGCTTTCTTT. Its translation is CASSQTRGLLNTEAFF.

The V gene is TRBV6-2 or TRBV6-3, the J gene TRBJ2-1, with D possibly being TRBD1 (5 bases). The CDR3 covers 13 residues. From germline, CDR1 is MNHEY and CDR2 SVGEGT. Trimming removed 2 bases from V and 9 bases from J, with 11 bases in between. The CDR3 loop reads CASSYADRSEQFF. The CDR3 DNA is TGTGCCAGCAGTTACGCAGACAGATCTGAGCAGTTCTTC.

This clonotype was picked up a small number of times. J is TRBJ1-1 and V is TRBV20-1, with D tentatively TRBD1 (5 bases). There are 14 residues in the CDR3. V was pared by 7 bases and J by 9 bases, with 24 bases between. Germline CDR1 and CDR2: DFQATT and SNEGSKA (reference sequence). CDR3 region: CSGRQGLSRSQAFF. The CDR3 nucleotides are TGCAGTGGGAGGCAGGGATTATCGAGGAGTCAAGCTTTCTTT.

The chain has TRBV28 and TRBJ1-6; TRBD1 aligns across 7 bases. Germline lookup yields CDR1 MDHEN and CDR2 SYDVKM. V shed 5 bases and J 8 bases; nucleotides not matched to a gene: 9. The CDR3 extends over 15 amino acids. CDR3 coding DNA: TGTGCCAGCAGTCCGACAGGGATTTCCTATTCACCCCTCCACTTT. It translates to CASSPTGISYSPLHF.

There are a few counts of this clonotype. This chain uses TRBV3-1 with TRBJ2-3; D is unresolved. The germline V gene has CDR1 LGHDT and CDR2 YNNKEL (reference sequence). Between the trimmed V and J ends, which lost 0 bases and 0 bases, there was a span of 7 bases. This CDR3 is 15 amino acids long. The CDR3 loop reads CASSQDKVSTDTQYF. In nucleotides, the CDR3 is TGTGCCAGCAGCCAAGATAAAGTGAGCACAGATACGCAGTATTTT.

The table lists this clonotype with a few counts. The chain links TRBV4-1 to TRBJ2-1; D might be TRBD1 or TRBD2, each matching 5 bases. CDR1 and CDR2 (germline): MGHRA, YSYEKL. Trimming left V 3 bases short and J 2 bases short, with 11 bases between. The length of the CDR3 is 15 residues. The CDR3 DNA reads TGCGCCAGCAGCCATCCGGGACGGACCTACAATGAGCAGTTCTTC. Its protein is CASSHPGRTYNEQFF.

In its sample, this clonotype was seen many times. The V call is TRBV7-9, the J call TRBJ1-5, with D perhaps matching TRBD1 (5 bases). The V end lost 7 bases, the J end lost 5 bases, and 12 bases lay between the germline ends. The CDR3 is 13 residues long. Germline CDR1 reads SEHNR; CDR2 reads FQNEAQ (reference sequence). This chain's CDR3 is CASTGHGDQPQHF. The CDR3 coding sequence is TGTGCCAGCACCGGACACGGGGATCAGCCCCAGCATTTT.

The chain couples TRBV20-1 to TRBJ2-4, with no clear D. The germline V and J ends were trimmed by 1 base and 7 bases, with 8 bases remaining between them. Germline V lookup: CDR1 DFQATT, CDR2 SNEGSKA (reference sequence). The CDR3 loop spans 12 amino acids. The CDR3, as DNA: TGCAGTGCTAGAGTGTCCGGGAACATTCAGTACTTC. It specifies CSARVSGNIQYF.

This clonotype appeared a few times. This rearrangement joins TRBV28 to TRBJ2-7, with D perhaps matching TRBD2 (6 bases). V lost 6 bases and J lost 4, with 16 bases in between. CDR3 length: 14 amino acids. CDR1 and CDR2 (germline): MDHEN, SYDVKM. The CDR3 here is CASSARGGFYEQYF. CDR3 bases: TGTGCCAGCAGCGCACGGGGAGGATTTTACGAGCAGTACTTC.

The chain links TRBV27 to TRBJ2-5; D is ambiguous. V was cut by 4 bases and J by 7 bases, with 22 bases left in between. CDR3 length: 16 residues. In germline, CDR1 is MNHEY, CDR2 SMNVEV (reference sequence). CDR3 amino acids: CASSSSRAANPRTQYF. As DNA, the CDR3 is TGTGCCAGCAGTTCCAGCCGGGCGGCAAACCCCAGGACCCAGTACTTC.

Ten or more counts support this clonotype. CDR3 nucleotides: TGTGCCAGCAGCTCCTCCCTACCCATTAGGGTGTTCTTC. Its translation: CASSSSLPIRVFF. The rearrangement links TRBV28 to TRBJ2-1; no clear D. The CDR3 consists of 13 residues. V shed 6 bases and J shed 15 bases, with 21 bases lying between them. CDR1 is MDHEN, CDR2 SYDVKM, per germline.

With respect to this clonotype: Given a much more abundant clone one base away, this may be a read error. The V call is TRBV30, the J call TRBJ2-3; D gene unclear. CDR3 length equals 13 residues. Germline-derived CDR1 and CDR2 are GTSNPN and SVGIG (reference sequence). The chain's CDR3 is CACPLASTETQYF. CDR3 DNA: TGTGCCTGCCCCCTGGCGTCCACAGAAACGCAGTATTTT.